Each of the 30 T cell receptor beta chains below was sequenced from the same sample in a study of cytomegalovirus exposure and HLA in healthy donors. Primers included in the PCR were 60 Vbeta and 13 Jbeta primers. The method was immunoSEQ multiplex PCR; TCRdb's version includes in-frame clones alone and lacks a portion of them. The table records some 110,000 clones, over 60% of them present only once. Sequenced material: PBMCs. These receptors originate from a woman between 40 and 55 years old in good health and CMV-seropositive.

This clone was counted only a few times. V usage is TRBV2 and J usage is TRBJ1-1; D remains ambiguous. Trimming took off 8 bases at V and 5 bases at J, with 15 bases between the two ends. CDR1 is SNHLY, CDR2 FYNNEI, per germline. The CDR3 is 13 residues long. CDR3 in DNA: TGTGCCAGCTTAGAGGGTCTATGGACTGAAGCTTTCTTT. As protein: CASLEGLWTEAFF.

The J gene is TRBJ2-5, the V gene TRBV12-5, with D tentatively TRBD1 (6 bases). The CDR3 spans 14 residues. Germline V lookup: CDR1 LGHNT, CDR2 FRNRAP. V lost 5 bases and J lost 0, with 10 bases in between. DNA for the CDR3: TGTGCTAGTGGTCAACAGGGTAACCAAGAGACCCAGTACTTC. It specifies CASGQQGNQETQYF.

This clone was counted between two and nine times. The CDR3 bases are TGTGCCAGCAGCCCTTCCTACGAGCAGTACTTC. It codes for CASSPSYEQYF. J is TRBJ2-7 and V is TRBV7-8; D ambiguous. Germline V gene lookup returns CDR1 SGHVS and CDR2 FQNEAQ. V shed 5 bases and J shed 1 base, with 3 bases lying between them. The CDR3 length is 11 residues.

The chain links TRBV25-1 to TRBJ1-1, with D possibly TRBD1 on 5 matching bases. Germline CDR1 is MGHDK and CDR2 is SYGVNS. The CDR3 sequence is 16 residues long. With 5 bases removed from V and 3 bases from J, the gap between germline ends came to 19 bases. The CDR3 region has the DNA TGTGCCAGCAGTTTAGGACACACCGGACGGGACACTGAAGCTTTCTTT. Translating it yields CASSLGHTGRDTEAFF.

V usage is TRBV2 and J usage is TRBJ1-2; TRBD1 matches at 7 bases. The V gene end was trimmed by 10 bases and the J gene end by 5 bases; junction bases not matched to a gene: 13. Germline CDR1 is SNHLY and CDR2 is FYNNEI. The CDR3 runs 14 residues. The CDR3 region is CATSLQGTEYGYTF. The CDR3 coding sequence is TGTGCCACTTCTCTGCAGGGGACAGAATATGGCTACACCTTC.

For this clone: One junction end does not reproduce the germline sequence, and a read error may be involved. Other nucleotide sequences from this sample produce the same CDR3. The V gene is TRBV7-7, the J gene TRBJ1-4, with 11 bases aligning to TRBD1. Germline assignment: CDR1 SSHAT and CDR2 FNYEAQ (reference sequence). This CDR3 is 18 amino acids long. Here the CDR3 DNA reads TGTGCTAGCAGCTTAGTTCCACCGGGGACAGGGGGTTATGAAAAACTGTTTTTT. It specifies CASSLVPPGTGGYEKLFF.

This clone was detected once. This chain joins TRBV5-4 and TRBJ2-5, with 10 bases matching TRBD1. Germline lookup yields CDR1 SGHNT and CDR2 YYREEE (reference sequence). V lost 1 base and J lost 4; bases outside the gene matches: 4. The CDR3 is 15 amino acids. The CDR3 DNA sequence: TGTGCCAGCAGCTTGTCGACAGGGGGCTTAGAGACCCAGTACTTC. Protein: CASSLSTGGLETQYF.

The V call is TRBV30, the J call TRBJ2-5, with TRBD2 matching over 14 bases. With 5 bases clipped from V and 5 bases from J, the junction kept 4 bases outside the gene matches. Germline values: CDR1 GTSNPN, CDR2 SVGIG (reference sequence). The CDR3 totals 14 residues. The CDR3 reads CAWSRLAGGETQYF. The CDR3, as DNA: TGTGCCTGGTCAAGACTAGCGGGAGGGGAGACCCAGTACTTC.

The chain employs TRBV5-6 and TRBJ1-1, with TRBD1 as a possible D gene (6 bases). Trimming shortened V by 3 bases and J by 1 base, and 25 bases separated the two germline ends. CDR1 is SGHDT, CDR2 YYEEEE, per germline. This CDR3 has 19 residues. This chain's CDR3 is CASSSYVGGAPGKNTEAFF. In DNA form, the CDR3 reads TGTGCCAGCAGCTCCTACGTGGGGGGGGCCCCGGGCAAGAACACTGAAGCTTTCTTT.

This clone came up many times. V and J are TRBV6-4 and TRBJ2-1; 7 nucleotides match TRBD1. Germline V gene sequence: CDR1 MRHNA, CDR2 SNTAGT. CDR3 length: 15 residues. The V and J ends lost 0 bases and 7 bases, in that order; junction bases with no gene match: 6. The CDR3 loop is CASSDSRQGGNEQFF. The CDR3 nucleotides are TGTGCCAGCAGTGACTCCCGACAGGGCGGGAATGAGCAGTTCTTC.

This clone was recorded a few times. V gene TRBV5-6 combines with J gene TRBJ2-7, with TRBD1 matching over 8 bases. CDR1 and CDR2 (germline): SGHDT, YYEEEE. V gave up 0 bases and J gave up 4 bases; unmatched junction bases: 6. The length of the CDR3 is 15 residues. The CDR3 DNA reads TGTGCCAGCAGCTTGGTTGGGACAGGAGGGTACGAGCAGTACTTC. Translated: CASSLVGTGGYEQYF. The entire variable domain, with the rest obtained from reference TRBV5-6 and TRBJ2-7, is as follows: DAGVTQSPTHLIKTRGQQVTLRCSPKSGHDTVSWYQQALGQGPQFIFQYYEEEERQRGNFPDRFSGHQFPNYSSELNVNALLLGDSALYLCASSLVGTGGYEQYFGPGTRLTVT.

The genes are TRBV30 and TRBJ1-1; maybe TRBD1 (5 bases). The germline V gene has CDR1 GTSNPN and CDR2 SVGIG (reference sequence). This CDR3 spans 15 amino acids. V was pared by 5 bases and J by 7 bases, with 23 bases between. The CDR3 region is CAWSTSPDKPHEAFF. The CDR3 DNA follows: TGTGCCTGGTCCACCTCCCCGGACAAGCCCCATGAAGCTTTCTTT.

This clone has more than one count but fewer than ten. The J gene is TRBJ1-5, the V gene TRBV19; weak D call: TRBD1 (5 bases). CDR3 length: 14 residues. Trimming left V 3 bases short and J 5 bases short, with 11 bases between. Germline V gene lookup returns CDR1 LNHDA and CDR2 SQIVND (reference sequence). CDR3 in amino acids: CASSMRGGHQPQHF. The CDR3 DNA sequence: TGTGCCAGTAGTATGCGGGGGGGTCATCAGCCCCAGCATTTT.

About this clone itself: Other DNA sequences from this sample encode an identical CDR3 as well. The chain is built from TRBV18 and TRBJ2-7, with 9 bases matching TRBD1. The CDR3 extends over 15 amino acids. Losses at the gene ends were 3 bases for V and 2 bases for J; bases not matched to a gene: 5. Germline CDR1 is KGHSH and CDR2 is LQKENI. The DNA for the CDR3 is TGTGCCAGCTCACCTCCGGGACAGGGCCCCTACGAGCAGTACTTC. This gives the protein CASSPPGQGPYEQYF. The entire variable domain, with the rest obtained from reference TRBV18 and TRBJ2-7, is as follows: NAGVMQNPRHLVRRRGQEARLRCSPMKGHSHVYWYRQLPEEGLKFMVYLQKENIIDESGMPKERFSAEFPKEGPSILRIQQVVRGDSAAYFCASSPPGQGPYEQYFGPGTRLTVT.

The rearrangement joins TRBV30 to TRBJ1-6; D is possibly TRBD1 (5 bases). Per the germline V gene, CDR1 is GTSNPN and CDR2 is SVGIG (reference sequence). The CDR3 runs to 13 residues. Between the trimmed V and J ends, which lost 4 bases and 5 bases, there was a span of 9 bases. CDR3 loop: CAWKGQNNSPLHF. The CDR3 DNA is TGTGCCTGGAAGGGGCAGAATAATTCACCCCTCCACTTT.

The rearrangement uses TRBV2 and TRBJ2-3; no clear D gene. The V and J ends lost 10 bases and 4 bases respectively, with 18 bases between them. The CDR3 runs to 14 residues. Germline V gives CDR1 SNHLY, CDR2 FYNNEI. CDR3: CAIRHGVPPDTQYF. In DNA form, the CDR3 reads TGTGCCATTAGACATGGTGTTCCCCCAGATACGCAGTATTTT.

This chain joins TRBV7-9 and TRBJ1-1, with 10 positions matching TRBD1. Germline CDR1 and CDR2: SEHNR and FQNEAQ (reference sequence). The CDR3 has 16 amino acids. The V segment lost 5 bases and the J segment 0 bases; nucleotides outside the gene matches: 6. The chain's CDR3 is CASSLGQGDVNTEAFF. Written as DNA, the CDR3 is TGTGCCAGCAGCCTAGGACAGGGGGATGTGAACACTGAAGCTTTCTTT.

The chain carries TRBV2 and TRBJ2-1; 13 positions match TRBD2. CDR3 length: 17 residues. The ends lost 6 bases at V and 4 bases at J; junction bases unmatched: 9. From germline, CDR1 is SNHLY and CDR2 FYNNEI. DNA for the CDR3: TGTGCCAGCAGCGGGGGACTAGCGGGACTAACTTACAATGAGCAGTTCTTC. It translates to CASSGGLAGLTYNEQFF.

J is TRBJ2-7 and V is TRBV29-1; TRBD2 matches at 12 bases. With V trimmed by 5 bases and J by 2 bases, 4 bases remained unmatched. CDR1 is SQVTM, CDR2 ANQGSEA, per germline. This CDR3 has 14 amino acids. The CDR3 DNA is TGCAGCGTTTCACTAGCGGGAGGCGCCTACGAGCAGTACTTC. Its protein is CSVSLAGGAYEQYF.

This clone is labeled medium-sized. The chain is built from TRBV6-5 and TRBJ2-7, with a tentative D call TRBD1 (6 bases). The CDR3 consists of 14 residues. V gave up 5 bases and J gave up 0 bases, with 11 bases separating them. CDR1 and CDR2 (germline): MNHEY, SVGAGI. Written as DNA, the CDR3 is TGTGCCAGCAGTCAACAGGGAAGCTCCTACGAGCAGTACTTC. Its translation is CASSQQGSSYEQYF.

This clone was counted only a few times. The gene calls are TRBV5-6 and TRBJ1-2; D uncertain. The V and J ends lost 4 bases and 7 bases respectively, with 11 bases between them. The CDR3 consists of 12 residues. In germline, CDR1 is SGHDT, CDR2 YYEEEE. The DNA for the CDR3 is TGTGCCAGCAGCGTCCGGAGTTCTGGCTACACCTTC. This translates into CASSVRSSGYTF. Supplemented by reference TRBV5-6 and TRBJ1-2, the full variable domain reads DAGVTQSPTHLIKTRGQQVTLRCSPKSGHDTVSWYQQALGQGPQFIFQYYEEEERQRGNFPDRFSGHQFPNYSSELNVNALLLGDSALYLCASSVRSSGYTFGSGTRLTVV.

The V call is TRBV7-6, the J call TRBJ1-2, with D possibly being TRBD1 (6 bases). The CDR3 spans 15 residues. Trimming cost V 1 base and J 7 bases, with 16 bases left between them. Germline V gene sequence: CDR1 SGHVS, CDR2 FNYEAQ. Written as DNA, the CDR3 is TGTGCCAGCAGCTTAGGCGTCGGGGACAATCCTGGCTACACCTTC. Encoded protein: CASSLGVGDNPGYTF.

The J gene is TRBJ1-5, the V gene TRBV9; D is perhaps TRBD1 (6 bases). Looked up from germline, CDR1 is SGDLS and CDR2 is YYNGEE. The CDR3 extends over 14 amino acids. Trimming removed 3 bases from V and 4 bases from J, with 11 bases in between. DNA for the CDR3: TGTGCCAGCAGCGCCACAGGGAAGAATCAGCCCCAGCATTTT. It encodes CASSATGKNQPQHF.

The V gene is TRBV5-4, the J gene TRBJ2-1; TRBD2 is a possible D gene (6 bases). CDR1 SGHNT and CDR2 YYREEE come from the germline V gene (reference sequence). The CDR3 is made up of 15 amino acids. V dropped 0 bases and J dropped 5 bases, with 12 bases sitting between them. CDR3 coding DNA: TGTGCCAGCAGCTTGGGTACGGGAGCCAACAATGAGCAGTTCTTC. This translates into CASSLGTGANNEQFF.

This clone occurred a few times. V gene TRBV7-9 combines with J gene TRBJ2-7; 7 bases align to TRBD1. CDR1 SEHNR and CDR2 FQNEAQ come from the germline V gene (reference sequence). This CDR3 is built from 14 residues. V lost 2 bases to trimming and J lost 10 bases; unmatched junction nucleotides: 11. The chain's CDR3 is CASSLSTGDGHQYF. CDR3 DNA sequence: TGTGCCAGCAGCTTATCAACAGGGGACGGGCATCAGTACTTC. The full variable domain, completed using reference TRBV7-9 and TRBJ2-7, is DTGVSQNPRHKITKRGQNVTFRCDPISEHNRLYWYRQTLGQGPEFLTYFQNEAQLEKSRLLSDRFSAERPKGSFSTLEIQRTEQGDSAMYLCASSLSTGDGHQYFGPGTRLTVT.

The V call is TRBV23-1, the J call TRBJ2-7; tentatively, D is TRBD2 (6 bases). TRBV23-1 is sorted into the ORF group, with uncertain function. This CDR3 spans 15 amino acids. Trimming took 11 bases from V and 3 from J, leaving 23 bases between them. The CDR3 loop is CAASKGCGNNYEQYF. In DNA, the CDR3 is TGCGCCGCCTCTAAGGGGTGCGGGAATAACTACGAGCAGTACTTC.

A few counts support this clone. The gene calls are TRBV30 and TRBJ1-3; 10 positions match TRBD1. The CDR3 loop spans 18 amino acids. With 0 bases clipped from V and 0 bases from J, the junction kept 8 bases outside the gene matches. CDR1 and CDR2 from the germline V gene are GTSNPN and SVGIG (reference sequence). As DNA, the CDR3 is TGTGCCTGGAGTGTGGGCTTGACAGGGGGCTTCTCTGGAAACACCATATATTTT. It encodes CAWSVGLTGGFSGNTIYF.

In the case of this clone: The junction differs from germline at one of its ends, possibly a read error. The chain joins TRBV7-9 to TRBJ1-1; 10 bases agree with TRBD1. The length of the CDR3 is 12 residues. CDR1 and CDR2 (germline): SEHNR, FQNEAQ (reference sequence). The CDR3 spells CSSSSEWDRGLF. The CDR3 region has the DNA TGTTCCAGCAGCTCAGAATGGGACAGGGGCCTCTTT.

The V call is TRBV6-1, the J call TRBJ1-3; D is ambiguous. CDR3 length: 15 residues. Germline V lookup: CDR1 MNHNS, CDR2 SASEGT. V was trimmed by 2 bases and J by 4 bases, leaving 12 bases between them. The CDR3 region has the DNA TGTGCCAGCAGTGAAAGCGGATATTCGGGAAACACCATATATTTT. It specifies CASSESGYSGNTIYF.

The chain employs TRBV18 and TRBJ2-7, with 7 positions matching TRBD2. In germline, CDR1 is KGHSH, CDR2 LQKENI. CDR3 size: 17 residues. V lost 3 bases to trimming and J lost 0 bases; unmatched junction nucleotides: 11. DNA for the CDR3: TGTGCCAGCTCACCCCTTCCTACTAGCGCGAGCTCCTACGAGCAGTACTTC. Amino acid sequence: CASSPLPTSASSYEQYF.